The next 3 T cell receptor beta chains were all read from a single sample in a study of blood T cell repertoires in COVID-19. Clones were read by immunoSEQ multiplex PCR, and TCRdb kept only the in-frame ones, dropping some. The table shows about 240,000 clones, with 85% to 90% occurring only once. The sample comprised peripheral blood. Receptor source: a woman in her 70s with active or convalescent COVID-19.

CDR3 region: CASSPLREMNTEAFF. Written as DNA, the CDR3 is TGTGCCAGCAGTCCCCTGAGAGAGATGAACACTGAAGCTTTCTTT. The chain uses TRBV27 and TRBJ1-1; D not certain. The germline V gene encodes CDR1 MNHEY and CDR2 SMNVEV (reference sequence). This CDR3 has 15 residues. V shed 5 bases and J shed 0 bases, with 13 bases lying between them.

This clone was recorded only once. This chain uses TRBV5-1 with TRBJ2-1; TRBD2 aligns across 10 bases. The CDR3 covers 22 residues. Germline values: CDR1 SGHRS, CDR2 YFSETQ. The trim removed 7 bases at V and 8 bases at J, leaving 33 bases unmatched. The CDR3 spells CASRPGPTLAGELQGTYYEQFF. Written as DNA, the CDR3 is TGCGCCAGCCGCCCCGGCCCAACCCTAGCGGGGGAACTTCAGGGTACCTATTATGAGCAGTTCTTC.

The chain has TRBV6-5 and TRBJ2-3; 8 bases map to TRBD2. The CDR3 covers 14 residues. Germline CDR1 reads MNHEY; CDR2 reads SVGAGI. The V segment lost 6 bases and the J segment 3 bases; nucleotides outside the gene matches: 5. The CDR3 DNA reads as TGTGCCAGCAGGCGGGGGGCCGGAACAGATACGCAGTATTTT. This translates into CASRRGAGTDTQYF.